This entry is about one T cell receptor (beta chain). Its antigen is currently unknown. The sample is drawn from a study of T cell responses to AZD1222 COVID-19 vaccine. Points from the study as a whole: Spike regions recognized by vaccine-associated CD4 TCRs spanned the protein, led by 160-218 and 743-854. Vaccination with two AZD1222 doses was followed by a rise in Spike-specific TCR breadth and depth. Reportedly, nearly half of unique spike TCRs recognized epitopes outside B.1.351/B.1.1.7 mutations. White British people made up most donors, females outnumbered males, and clonal diversity was possibly underestimated.

CDR3 length equals 16 residues. Germline values: CDR1 SGHRS, CDR2 YFSETQ. V shed 1 base, J shed 10 bases, and the junction held 13 bases outside the gene matches. Data came from immunoSEQ multiplex PCR; TCRdb stores just in-frame clones and leaves some out. The sample shows 130,000 or so clones, around 92% of them seen only once. This sequence joins TRBV5-1 and TRBJ1-1; 10 bases agree with TRBD1. This receptor was obtained from an adult who received the AZD1222 COVID-19 vaccine. This sample comprised peripheral blood, obtained 28 days after the second AZD1222 dose. The CDR3 nucleotides read TGCGCCAGCAGCTTGACCAACTTACCGGGACAGGGGAGAGCTTTCTTT. Encoded protein: CASSLTNLPGQGRAFF.